Following are 3 T cell receptor beta chains from one sample sequenced in a study of blood T cell repertoires in COVID-19. Produced via immunoSEQ multiplex PCR; TCRdb's table is partial and in-frame only. The sample lists about 95,000 clones; about nine tenths were seen once. The sequenced material came from peripheral blood. The receptor source for this set is a woman in her 70s with acute or convalescent COVID-19.

This clone appeared once. V usage is TRBV3-1 (or the pseudogene TRBV3-2) and J usage is TRBJ2-1, with D possibly TRBD2 on 7 matching bases. This CDR3 has 16 residues. Looked up from germline, CDR1 is LGHDT and CDR2 is YNNKEL (reference sequence). Trimming cost V 4 bases and J 5 bases, with 18 bases left between them. CDR3 region: CASSLGAGARNNEQFF. The DNA for the CDR3 is TGTGCCAGCAGCCTTGGGGCGGGGGCGCGGAACAATGAGCAGTTCTTC.

J is TRBJ2-7 and V is TRBV5-4; 11 bases match TRBD1. The germline V gene encodes CDR1 SGHNT and CDR2 YYREEE (reference sequence). Losses at the gene ends were 1 base for V and 2 bases for J; bases not matched to a gene: 5. The CDR3 sequence is 16 residues long. The CDR3 protein is CASSLPGQGATYEQYF. CDR3 nucleotides: TGTGCCAGCAGCTTGCCAGGACAGGGGGCGACCTACGAGCAGTACTTC.

The V gene is TRBV7-2, the J gene TRBJ1-1, with 8 bases matching TRBD1. This CDR3 contains 14 residues. The V gene's germline CDR1 is SGHTA and CDR2 FQGNSA. Trimming cost V 5 bases and J 3 bases; bases outside gene matches: 5. As DNA, the CDR3 is TGTGCCAGCAGCATCGGGACAGGCTACACTGAAGCTTTCTTT. It codes for CASSIGTGYTEAFF.